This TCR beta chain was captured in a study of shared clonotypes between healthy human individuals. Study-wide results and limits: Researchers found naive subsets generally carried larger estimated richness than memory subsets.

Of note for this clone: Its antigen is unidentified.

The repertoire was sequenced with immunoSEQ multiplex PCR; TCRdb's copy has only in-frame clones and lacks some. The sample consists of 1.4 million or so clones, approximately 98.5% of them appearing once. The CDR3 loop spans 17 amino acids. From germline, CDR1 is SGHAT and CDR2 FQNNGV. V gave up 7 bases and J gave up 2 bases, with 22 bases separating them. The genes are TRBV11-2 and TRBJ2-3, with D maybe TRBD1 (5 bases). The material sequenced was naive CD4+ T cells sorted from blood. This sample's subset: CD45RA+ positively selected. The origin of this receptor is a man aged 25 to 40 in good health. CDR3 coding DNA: TGTGCCAGCACTTCAAAGGGCGCCAGGGCCCTCACAGATACGCAGTATTTT. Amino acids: CASTSKGARALTDTQYF.